The 24 T cell receptor beta chains below were found in one sample sequenced in a study of OX40 agonist ivuxolimab in advanced cancers. Profiling relied on immunoSEQ multiplex PCR, and the TCRdb table lists in-frame clones only, not all of them. Among about 22,000 clones, roughly 82% were seen once, and the ten largest hold 34%. Material: CD4+ or CD8+ T cells sorted from blood, obtained in a trial of the OX40 agonist ivuxolimab. The receptors were sampled from an adult with an advanced solid tumor such as melanoma, head and neck, liver or kidney cancer.

This clone appeared once. The J gene is TRBJ2-3, the V gene TRBV9; a possible D gene is TRBD2 (5 bases). V lost 0 bases and J 6 bases, leaving 11 bases between the germline ends. Germline lookup yields CDR1 SGDLS and CDR2 YYNGEE. The CDR3 has 14 amino acids. CDR3 DNA sequence: TGTGCCAGCAGCGTAGGAGGGAGTACGGATACGCAGTATTTT. Its protein is CASSVGGSTDTQYF.

The V and J genes are TRBV19 and TRBJ2-1, with 9 bases that match TRBD2. V dropped 3 bases and J dropped 2; count of bases not matched to a gene: 2. Germline assignment: CDR1 LNHDA and CDR2 SQIVND (reference sequence). The CDR3 is 15 residues long. The CDR3 DNA reads TGTGCCAGTAGTATGGGGACTAGCCCCTACAATGAGCAGTTCTTC. It encodes CASSMGTSPYNEQFF.

The V gene is TRBV4-1, the J gene TRBJ1-2; maybe TRBD1 (6 bases). This CDR3 has 16 amino acids. Germline loops: CDR1 MGHRA, CDR2 YSYEKL. V lost 1 base and J 0 bases, leaving 12 bases between the germline ends. The CDR3 nucleotides read TGCGCCAGCAGCCAAGGGGCCGGGACATCTAACTATGGCTACACCTTC. It translates to CASSQGAGTSNYGYTF.

This clone was observed a single time. Other nucleotide sequences in the sample specify the same CDR3. The chain recombines TRBV4-1 with TRBJ2-7, with 7 bases lining up with TRBD1. The germline gives CDR1 MGHRA, CDR2 YSYEKL. Trimming took 3 bases from V and 2 from J; bases not matched to a gene: 4. This CDR3 spans 14 amino acids. CDR3 protein: CASSHPGTAYEQYF. CDR3 nucleotide sequence: TGCGCCAGCAGCCATCCGGGGACAGCCTACGAGCAGTACTTC.

The rearrangement uses TRBV9 and TRBJ2-7, with D unclear. Germline values: CDR1 SGDLS, CDR2 YYNGEE. This CDR3 spans 15 amino acids. V was trimmed by 5 bases and J by 1 base, leaving 16 bases between them. Written as DNA, the CDR3 is TGTGCCAGCAGTCCTACTACCGATACATCCTACGAGCAGTACTTC. Amino acids: CASSPTTDTSYEQYF.

The rearrangement uses TRBV19 and TRBJ2-7, with a weak D call TRBD1 (6 bases). The CDR3 has 13 residues. The germline gives CDR1 LNHDA, CDR2 SQIVND (reference sequence). V was shortened by 5 bases and J by 2 bases, with 10 bases between the two germline ends. The CDR3 protein is CASSGDNPYEQYF. CDR3 nucleotide sequence: TGTGCCAGTAGTGGGGACAATCCCTACGAGCAGTACTTC.

The CDR3 region is CASSLSRGLAGDSYEQYF. CDR3 nucleotides: TGTGCCAGCAGCTTGTCCCGGGGGCTAGCGGGAGACTCCTACGAGCAGTACTTC. This rearrangement joins TRBV5-4 to TRBJ2-7; the match to TRBD2 covers 10 bases. This CDR3 has 18 amino acids. Looked up from germline, CDR1 is SGHNT and CDR2 is YYREEE (reference sequence). The V and J ends lost 1 base and 0 bases, in that order; junction bases with no gene match: 10.

This clone came up a few times. The chain joins TRBV5-5 to TRBJ2-5, with TRBD2 matching 14 bases. This CDR3 region has 16 residues. The germline V gene has CDR1 SGHKS and CDR2 YYEKEE (reference sequence). With 4 bases clipped from V and 5 bases from J, the junction kept 7 bases outside the gene matches. CDR3 nucleotide sequence: TGTGCCAGCAGCCGGACTAGCGGGAGGCTCGGGGAGACCCAGTACTTC. Amino acid sequence: CASSRTSGRLGETQYF.

This sequence joins TRBV7-9 and TRBJ2-7; D is undetermined. The CDR3 has 13 amino acids. The V end was cut by 5 bases, the J end by 0 bases, with 8 bases between. Germline V gene sequence: CDR1 SEHNR, CDR2 FQNEAQ (reference sequence). CDR3 amino acids: CASSGRISYEQYF. CDR3 coding DNA: TGTGCCAGCAGCGGACGGATCTCCTACGAGCAGTACTTC.

The chain employs TRBV5-4 and TRBJ2-1; 10 bases match TRBD2. The CDR3 extends over 15 amino acids. Germline CDR1 and CDR2: SGHNT and YYREEE (reference sequence). With V trimmed by 3 bases and J by 6 bases, 6 bases remained unmatched. CDR3 coding DNA: TGTGCCAGCAGCTCCAATAGACTAGCGGGCAATGAGCAGTTCTTC. This encodes CASSSNRLAGNEQFF. The full variable domain, rest sourced from reference TRBV5-4 and TRBJ2-1, is ETGVTQSPTHLIKTRGQQVTLRCSSQSGHNTVSWYQQALGQGPQFIFQYYREEENGRGNFPPRFSGLQFPNYSSELNVNALELDDSALYLCASSSNRLAGNEQFFGPGTRLTVL.

V is TRBV27 and J is TRBJ2-2; TRBD2 agrees at 12 bases. This CDR3 region has 18 residues. Germline assignment: CDR1 MNHEY and CDR2 SMNVEV (reference sequence). After removal of 2 bases from V and 6 bases from J, the junction contained 10 bases not matched to a gene. CDR3 sequence: CASSLKPSGRAVAGELFF. The CDR3 nucleotides are TGTGCCAGCAGTTTAAAGCCTAGCGGGAGGGCCGTAGCCGGGGAGCTGTTTTTT.

The chain uses TRBV5-6 and TRBJ2-1, with 7 bases aligning to TRBD2. The CDR3 loop spans 14 amino acids. Germline loops: CDR1 SGHDT, CDR2 YYEEEE. With 4 bases clipped from V and 3 bases from J, the junction kept 4 bases outside the gene matches. The CDR3 region is CASSQAGIYNEQFF. In DNA, the CDR3 is TGTGCCAGCAGCCAAGCGGGGATCTACAATGAGCAGTTCTTC.

The rearrangement joins TRBV29-1 to TRBJ2-7, with D perhaps matching TRBD1 (6 bases). In germline, CDR1 is SQVTM, CDR2 ANQGSEA. The CDR3 spans 13 residues. The V end lost 1 base, the J end lost 0 bases, and 7 bases lay between the germline ends. The CDR3 loop is CSVEGQASYEQYF. For the CDR3, the DNA is TGCAGCGTTGAAGGACAGGCCTCCTACGAGCAGTACTTC.

The V gene is TRBV10-3, the J gene TRBJ2-7; 11 bases align to TRBD2. After removal of 3 bases from V and 3 bases from J, the junction contained 10 bases not matched to a gene. The germline CDR1 and CDR2 sequences are ENHRY and SYGVKD. This CDR3 has 17 amino acids. The CDR3 region has the DNA TGTGCCATCAGTGAATACCCAACCGGACTAGCGGGCTACGAGCAGTACTTC. Encoded protein: CAISEYPTGLAGYEQYF.

The chain is built from TRBV28 and TRBJ2-5; TRBD1 matches at 8 bases. V dropped 2 bases and J dropped 1; count of bases not matched to a gene: 15. The length of the CDR3 is 19 residues. CDR1 MDHEN and CDR2 SYDVKM come from the germline V gene. The CDR3 is CASSLPHYMTGDSQETQYF. The DNA for the CDR3 is TGTGCCAGCAGTTTACCCCACTATATGACAGGGGACTCCCAAGAGACCCAGTACTTC.

V usage is TRBV27 and J usage is TRBJ1-2; D is unresolved. V was trimmed by 1 base and J by 4 bases, leaving 7 bases between them. The CDR3 sequence is 13 residues long. CDR1 is MNHEY, CDR2 SMNVEV, per germline (reference sequence). The CDR3 DNA follows: TGTGCCAGCAGTTTATGGGCAGGCTATGGCTACACCTTC. It encodes CASSLWAGYGYTF.

The gene calls are TRBV4-1 and TRBJ2-5; 7 nucleotides match TRBD2. The end of the DNA aligns better with TRBJ2-7, so the J call may be wrong. CDR1 and CDR2 from the germline V gene are MGHRA and YSYEKL. The CDR3 totals 17 residues. In DNA, the CDR3 is TGCGCCAGCAGCCAAGATAGGGGCGGGGGTCCCTCCTACGAGCAGTACTTC. Translating it yields CASSQDRGGGPSYEQYF.

This clone was seen a single time. This rearrangement joins TRBV6-1 to TRBJ1-5, with D unclear. The CDR3 consists of 11 residues. Germline V gives CDR1 MNHNS, CDR2 SASEGT. V shed 8 bases and J shed 9 bases, with 11 bases lying between them. This CDR3 is CASADPWPQHF. The CDR3 DNA reads as TGTGCCAGCGCCGATCCGTGGCCCCAGCATTTT.

This chain uses TRBV6-8 with TRBJ1-1; D may be TRBD1 (6 bases). This CDR3 is 14 amino acids long. CDR1 is MNHGY, CDR2 SAAAGT, per germline. Trimming stripped 6 bases from V and 6 bases from J, with 17 bases between. CDR3 protein: CASRMSGAGSEAFF. The CDR3 region has the DNA TGTGCCAGCAGAATGTCGGGGGCCGGCTCTGAAGCTTTCTTT.

The chain employs TRBV29-1 and TRBJ1-1, with a weak D call TRBD1 (6 bases). Germline V lookup: CDR1 SQVTM, CDR2 ANQGSEA. The CDR3 sequence is 14 residues long. V was cut by 4 bases and J by 0 bases, with 12 bases left in between. CDR3 in DNA: TGCAGCGTTGTAGCCCAGGGGATGAACACTGAAGCTTTCTTT. Amino acid sequence: CSVVAQGMNTEAFF.

The chain joins TRBV4-1 to TRBJ2-7; D call uncertain. The CDR3 length is 15 residues. CDR1 and CDR2 (germline): MGHRA, YSYEKL. V lost 1 base and J 0 bases, leaving 10 bases between the germline ends. CDR3 nucleotides: TGCGCCAGCAGCCAAGGCGTCAGGAGCTCCTACGAGCAGTACTTC. It specifies CASSQGVRSSYEQYF.

The V and J genes are TRBV30 and TRBJ2-7; no clear D gene. Trimming removed 3 bases at V and 4 bases at J, with 13 bases between. The CDR3 has 13 residues. Germline assignment: CDR1 GTSNPN and CDR2 SVGIG (reference sequence). CDR3 residues: CAWSLGPLYEQYF. Written as DNA, the CDR3 is TGTGCCTGGAGCCTAGGGCCGTTATACGAGCAGTACTTC.

Only a few counts were recorded for this clone. This chain uses TRBV5-1 with TRBJ2-1; D uncertain. The CDR3 is 15 residues long. Trimming took 0 bases from V and 6 from J, leaving 13 bases between them. Germline values: CDR1 SGHRS, CDR2 YFSETQ. The CDR3 sequence: CASSLARATRNEQFF. CDR3 DNA sequence: TGCGCCAGCAGCTTGGCCCGCGCTACCCGCAATGAGCAGTTCTTC.

V gene TRBV19 combines with J gene TRBJ1-1; 7 positions agree with TRBD1. The CDR3 sequence is 12 residues long. J lost 5 bases, V lost 5 bases, and 2 bases had no gene match. CDR1 is LNHDA and CDR2 is SQIVND in the germline V gene (reference sequence). The CDR3 DNA follows: TGTGCCAGTAGTTTACAGGGGACTGAAGCTTTCTTT. Protein: CASSLQGTEAFF.